The following is a TCR beta chain sequence with its context. These data come from a study of cytomegalovirus exposure and HLA in healthy donors. CDR1 is SGHNT, CDR2 YENEEA, per germline. The CDR3 has 15 residues. V dropped 4 bases and J dropped 0 bases, with 13 bases sitting between them. Both 60 Vbeta primers and 13 Jbeta primers went into the PCR. Generated by immunoSEQ multiplex PCR, the TCRdb table keeps only in-frame clones and is missing some. The table includes about 140,000 clones, almost 80% detected once. Sequencing was performed on PBMCs. V is TRBV11-3 and J is TRBJ2-7; possible D gene TRBD1, 6 bases. The sequence was obtained from a man aged 18-30 years in good health and CMV-seronegative. The CDR3 region has the DNA TGTGCCAGCAGCTCGGGACACGGAAGCTCCTACGAGCAGTACTTC. It codes for CASSSGHGSSYEQYF.